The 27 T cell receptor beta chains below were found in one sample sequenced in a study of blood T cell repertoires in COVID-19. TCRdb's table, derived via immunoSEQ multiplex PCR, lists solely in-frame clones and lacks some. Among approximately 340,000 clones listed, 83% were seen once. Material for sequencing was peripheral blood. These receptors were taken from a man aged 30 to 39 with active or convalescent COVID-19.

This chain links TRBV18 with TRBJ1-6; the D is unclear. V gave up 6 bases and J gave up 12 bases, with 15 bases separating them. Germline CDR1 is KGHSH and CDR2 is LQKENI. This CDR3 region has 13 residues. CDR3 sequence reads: CASSGGRGEPLHF. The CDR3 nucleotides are TGTGCCAGCTCGGGTGGGAGAGGAGAACCCCTCCACTTT.

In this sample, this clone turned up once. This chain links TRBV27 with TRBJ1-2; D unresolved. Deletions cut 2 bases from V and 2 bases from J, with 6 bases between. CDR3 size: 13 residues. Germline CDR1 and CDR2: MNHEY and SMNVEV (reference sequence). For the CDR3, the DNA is TGTGCCAGCAGTTTACGGGTAAACTATGGCTACACCTTC. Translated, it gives CASSLRVNYGYTF.

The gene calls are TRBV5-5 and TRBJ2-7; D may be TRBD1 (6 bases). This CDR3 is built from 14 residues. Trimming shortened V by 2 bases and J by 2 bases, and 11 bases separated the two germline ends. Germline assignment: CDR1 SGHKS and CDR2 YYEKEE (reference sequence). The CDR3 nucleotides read TGTGCCAGCAGCTTCTACAGGGAACCCTACGAGCAGTACTTC. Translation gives CASSFYREPYEQYF.

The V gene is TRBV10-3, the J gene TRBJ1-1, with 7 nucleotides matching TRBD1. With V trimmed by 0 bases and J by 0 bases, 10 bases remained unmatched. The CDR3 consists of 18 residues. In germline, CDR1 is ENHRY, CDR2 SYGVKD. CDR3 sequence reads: CAISESTSLTGVNTEAFF. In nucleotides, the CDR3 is TGTGCCATCAGTGAGTCAACGAGCCTCACAGGGGTGAACACTGAAGCTTTCTTT.

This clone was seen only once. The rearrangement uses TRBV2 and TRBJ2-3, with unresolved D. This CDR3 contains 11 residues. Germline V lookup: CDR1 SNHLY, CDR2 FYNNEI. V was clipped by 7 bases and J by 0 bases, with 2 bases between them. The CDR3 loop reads CASTSTDTQYF. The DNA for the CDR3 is TGTGCCAGCACAAGCACAGATACGCAGTATTTT. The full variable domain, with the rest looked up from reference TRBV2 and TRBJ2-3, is EPEVTQTPSHQVTQMGQEVILRCVPISNHLYFYWYRQILGQKVEFLVSFYNNEISEKSEIFDDQFSVERPDGSNFTLKIRSTKLEDSAMYFCASTSTDTQYFGPGTRLTVL.

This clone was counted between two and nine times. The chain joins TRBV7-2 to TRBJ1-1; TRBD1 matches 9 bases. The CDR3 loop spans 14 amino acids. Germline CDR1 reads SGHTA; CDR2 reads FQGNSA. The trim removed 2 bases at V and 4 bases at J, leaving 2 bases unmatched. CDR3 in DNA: TGTGCCAGCAGCTTAACAGGGGGCCTCACTGAAGCTTTCTTT. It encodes CASSLTGGLTEAFF.

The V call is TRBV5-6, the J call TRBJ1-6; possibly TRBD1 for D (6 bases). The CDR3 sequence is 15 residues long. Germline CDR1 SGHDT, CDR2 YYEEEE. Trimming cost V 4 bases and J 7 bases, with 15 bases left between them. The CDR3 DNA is TGTGCCAGCAGCCCCCGCGGGGGCCTGAATTCACCCCTCCACTTT. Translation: CASSPRGGLNSPLHF.

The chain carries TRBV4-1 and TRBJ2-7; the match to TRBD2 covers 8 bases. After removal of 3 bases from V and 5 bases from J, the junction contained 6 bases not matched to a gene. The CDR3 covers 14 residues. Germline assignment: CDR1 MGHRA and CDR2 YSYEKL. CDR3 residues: CASSHAGRGDEQYF. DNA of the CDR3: TGCGCCAGCAGCCATGCCGGGAGGGGCGACGAGCAGTACTTC.

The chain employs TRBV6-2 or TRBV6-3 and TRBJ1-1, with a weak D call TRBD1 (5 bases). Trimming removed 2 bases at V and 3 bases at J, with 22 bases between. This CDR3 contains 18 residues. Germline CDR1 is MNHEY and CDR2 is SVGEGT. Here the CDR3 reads CASSYKGAGSNGDTEAFF. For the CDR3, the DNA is TGTGCCAGCAGTTACAAAGGTGCAGGGTCTAATGGGGACACTGAAGCTTTCTTT.

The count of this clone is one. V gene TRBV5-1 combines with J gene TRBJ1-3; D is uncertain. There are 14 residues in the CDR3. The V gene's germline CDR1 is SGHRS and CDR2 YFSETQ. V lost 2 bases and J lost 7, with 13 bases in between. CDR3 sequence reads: CASSLNGGGNTIYF. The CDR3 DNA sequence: TGCGCCAGCAGCTTAAATGGAGGAGGTAACACCATATATTTT. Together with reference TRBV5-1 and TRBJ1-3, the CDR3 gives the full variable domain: KAGVTQTPRYLIKTRGQQVTLSCSPISGHRSVSWYQQTPGQGLQFLFEYFSETQRNKGNFPGRFSGRQFSNSRSEMNVSTLELGDSALYLCASSLNGGGNTIYFGEGSWLTVV.

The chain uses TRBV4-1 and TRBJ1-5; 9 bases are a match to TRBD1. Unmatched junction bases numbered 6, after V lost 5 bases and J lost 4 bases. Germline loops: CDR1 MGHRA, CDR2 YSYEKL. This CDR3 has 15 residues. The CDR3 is CASSNSGTGNQPQHF. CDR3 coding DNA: TGCGCCAGCAGCAACTCCGGGACAGGGAATCAGCCCCAGCATTTT.

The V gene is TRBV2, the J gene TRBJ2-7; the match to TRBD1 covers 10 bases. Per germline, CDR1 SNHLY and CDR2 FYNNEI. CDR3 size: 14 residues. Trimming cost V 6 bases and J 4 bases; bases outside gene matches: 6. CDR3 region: CASSGDRGSYEQYF. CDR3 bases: TGTGCCAGCAGCGGGGACAGGGGTTCGTACGAGCAGTACTTC.

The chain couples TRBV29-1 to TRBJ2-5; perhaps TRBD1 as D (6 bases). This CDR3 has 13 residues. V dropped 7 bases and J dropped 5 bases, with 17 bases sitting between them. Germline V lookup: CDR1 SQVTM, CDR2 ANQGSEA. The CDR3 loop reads CSGVTGFGETQYF. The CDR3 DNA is TGCAGCGGCGTAACAGGGTTCGGGGAGACCCAGTACTTC.

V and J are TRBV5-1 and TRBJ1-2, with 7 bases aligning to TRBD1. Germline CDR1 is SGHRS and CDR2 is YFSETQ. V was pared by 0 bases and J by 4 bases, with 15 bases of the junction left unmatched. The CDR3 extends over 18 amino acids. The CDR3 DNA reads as TGCGCCAGCAGCTTGGCGGAAGGGACAGTCCTGAGAAGCTATGGCTACACCTTC. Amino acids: CASSLAEGTVLRSYGYTF.

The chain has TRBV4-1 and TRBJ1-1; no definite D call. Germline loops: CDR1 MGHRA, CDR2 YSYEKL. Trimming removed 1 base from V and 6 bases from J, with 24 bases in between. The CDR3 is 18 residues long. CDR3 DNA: TGCGCCAGCAGCCAAGTTTTGAATGGAAGGAACTCGGGAGCTGAAGCTTTCTTT. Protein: CASSQVLNGRNSGAEAFF.

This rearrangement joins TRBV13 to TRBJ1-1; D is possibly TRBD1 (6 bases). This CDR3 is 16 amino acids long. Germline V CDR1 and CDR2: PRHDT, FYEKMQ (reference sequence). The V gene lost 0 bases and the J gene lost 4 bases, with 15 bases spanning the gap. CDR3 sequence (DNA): TGTGCCAGCAGCTTAGGATCTCCTTTCAGGGGCACTGAAGCTTTCTTT. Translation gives CASSLGSPFRGTEAFF.

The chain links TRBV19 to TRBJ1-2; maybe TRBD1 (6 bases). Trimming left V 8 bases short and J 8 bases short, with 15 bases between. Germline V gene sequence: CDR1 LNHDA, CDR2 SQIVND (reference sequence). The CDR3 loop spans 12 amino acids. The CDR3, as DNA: TGTGCCAGTTCCCAGGGGAACAAAGGCTACACCTTC. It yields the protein CASSQGNKGYTF.

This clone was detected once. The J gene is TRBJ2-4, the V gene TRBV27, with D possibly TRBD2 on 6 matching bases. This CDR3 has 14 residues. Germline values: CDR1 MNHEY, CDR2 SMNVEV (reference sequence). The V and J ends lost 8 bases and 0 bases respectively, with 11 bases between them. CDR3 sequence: CASGGNLAKNIQYF. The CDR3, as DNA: TGTGCCAGCGGAGGGAATCTAGCCAAAAACATTCAGTACTTC.

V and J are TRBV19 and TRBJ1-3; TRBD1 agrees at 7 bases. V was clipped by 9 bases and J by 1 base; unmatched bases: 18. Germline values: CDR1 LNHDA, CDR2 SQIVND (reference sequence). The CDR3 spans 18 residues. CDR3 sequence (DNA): TGTGCCAGCCAACTGTTGGGACAGATGTCCCATTCTGGAAACACCATATATTTT. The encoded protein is CASQLLGQMSHSGNTIYF.

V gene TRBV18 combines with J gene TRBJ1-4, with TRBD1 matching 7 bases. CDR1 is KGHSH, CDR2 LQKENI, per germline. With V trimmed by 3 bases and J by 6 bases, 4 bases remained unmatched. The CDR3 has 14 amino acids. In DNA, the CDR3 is TGTGCCAGCTCACCCGACAGGGCGGATGAAAAACTGTTTTTT. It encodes CASSPDRADEKLFF.

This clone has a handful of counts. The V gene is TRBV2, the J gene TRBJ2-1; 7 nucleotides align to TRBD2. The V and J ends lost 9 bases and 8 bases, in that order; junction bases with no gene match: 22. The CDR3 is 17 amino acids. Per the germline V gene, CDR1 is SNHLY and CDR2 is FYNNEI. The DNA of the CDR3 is TGTGCCAGAGCGGCGGTGCCCAGCGGGAACCTCGCGGATGAGCAGTTCTTC. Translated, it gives CARAAVPSGNLADEQFF. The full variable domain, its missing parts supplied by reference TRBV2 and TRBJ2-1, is EPEVTQTPSHQVTQMGQEVILRCVPISNHLYFYWYRQILGQKVEFLVSFYNNEISEKSEIFDDQFSVERPDGSNFTLKIRSTKLEDSAMYFCARAAVPSGNLADEQFFGPGTRLTVL.

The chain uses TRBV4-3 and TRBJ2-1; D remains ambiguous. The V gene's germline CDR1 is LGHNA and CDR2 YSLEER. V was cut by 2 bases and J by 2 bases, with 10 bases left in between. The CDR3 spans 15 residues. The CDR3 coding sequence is TGCGCCAGCAGCCAAATGGCGGTTGCCTACAATGAGCAGTTCTTC. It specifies CASSQMAVAYNEQFF.

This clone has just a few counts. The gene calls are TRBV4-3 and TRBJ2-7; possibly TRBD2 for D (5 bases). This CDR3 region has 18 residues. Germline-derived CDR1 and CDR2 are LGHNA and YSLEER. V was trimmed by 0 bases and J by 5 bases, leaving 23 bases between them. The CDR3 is CASSQETLAVAGGNEQYF. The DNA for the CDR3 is TGCGCCAGCAGCCAAGAAACCCTGGCAGTCGCAGGAGGAAACGAGCAGTACTTC.

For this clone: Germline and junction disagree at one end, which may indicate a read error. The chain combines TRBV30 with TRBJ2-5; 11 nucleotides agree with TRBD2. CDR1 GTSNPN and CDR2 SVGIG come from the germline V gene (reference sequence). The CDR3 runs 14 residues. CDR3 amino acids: CAGTGTSGKEIQYF. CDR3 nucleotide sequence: TGTGCCGGAACCGGGACTAGCGGAAAAGAGATCCAGTACTTC.

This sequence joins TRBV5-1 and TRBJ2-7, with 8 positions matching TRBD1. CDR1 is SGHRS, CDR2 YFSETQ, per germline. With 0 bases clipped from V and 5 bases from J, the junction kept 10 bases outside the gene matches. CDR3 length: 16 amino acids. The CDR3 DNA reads TGCGCCAGCAGCTTGGCGGGTGGGACAGGACTAAACGAGCAGTACTTC. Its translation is CASSLAGGTGLNEQYF.

CDR3 amino acids: CASSLGSGMTYEQYF. Written as DNA, the CDR3 is TGCGCCAGCAGCTTGGGTAGCGGGATGACCTACGAGCAGTACTTC. The chain combines TRBV5-1 with TRBJ2-7; TRBD2 matches at 8 bases. Looked up from germline, CDR1 is SGHRS and CDR2 is YFSETQ. This CDR3 region has 15 residues. V trimming: 0 bases; J trimming: 2 bases; junction bases outside the gene matches: 4. Together with reference TRBV5-1 and TRBJ2-7, the CDR3 gives the full variable domain: KAGVTQTPRYLIKTRGQQVTLSCSPISGHRSVSWYQQTPGQGLQFLFEYFSETQRNKGNFPGRFSGRQFSNSRSEMNVSTLELGDSALYLCASSLGSGMTYEQYFGPGTRLTVT.

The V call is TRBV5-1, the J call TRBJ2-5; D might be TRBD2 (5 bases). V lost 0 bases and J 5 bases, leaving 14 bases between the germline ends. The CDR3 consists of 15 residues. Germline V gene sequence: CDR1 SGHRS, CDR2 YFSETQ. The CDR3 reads CASSLATGYGETQYF. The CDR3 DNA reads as TGCGCCAGCAGCTTGGCCACGGGGTACGGGGAGACCCAGTACTTC.